Shown below are 17 T cell receptor beta chains from a single sample sequenced in a study of blood T cell repertoires in COVID-19. The table came from immunoSEQ multiplex PCR; TCRdb's copy has only in-frame clones and leaves some out. The sample carries 180,000 or so clones, roughly 86% recorded once. Sequencing was done on a sample of peripheral blood. These receptors were collected from a man aged 18 to 30 with active or convalescent COVID-19.

The V and J genes are TRBV19 and TRBJ2-3; D perhaps matches TRBD1 (6 bases). V lost 2 bases to trimming and J lost 3 bases, with 9 bases between them. The CDR3 length is 14 residues. Germline V gene sequence: CDR1 LNHDA, CDR2 SQIVND (reference sequence). In nucleotides, the CDR3 is TGTGCCAGTAGTATATCAGGGGTAACAGATACGCAGTATTTT. Protein product: CASSISGVTDTQYF.

The chain joins TRBV19 to TRBJ1-5; 9 nucleotides align to TRBD1. The junction had 15 bases not matched to a gene; V was cut back by 5 bases and J by 10 bases. Germline CDR1 LNHDA, CDR2 SQIVND (reference sequence). The CDR3 covers 16 residues. CDR3 in amino acids: CASSAFPGQGLIPQHF. The CDR3 nucleotides are TGTGCCAGTAGTGCTTTTCCGGGACAGGGCTTGATACCCCAGCATTTT.

The chain joins TRBV7-9 to TRBJ2-5, with a weak D call TRBD2 (6 bases). Trimming pared 1 base from V and 2 bases from J, leaving 14 bases between. CDR3 length equals 16 residues. Germline assignment: CDR1 SEHNR and CDR2 FQNEAQ (reference sequence). The CDR3 region is CASSLGRGTPQETQYF. CDR3 nucleotides: TGTGCCAGCAGCTTAGGCCGCGGGACTCCGCAAGAGACCCAGTACTTC. Full variable domain (missing parts from reference TRBV7-9 and TRBJ2-5): DTGVSQNPRHKITKRGQNVTFRCDPISEHNRLYWYRQTLGQGPEFLTYFQNEAQLEKSRLLSDRFSAERPKGSFSTLEIQRTEQGDSAMYLCASSLGRGTPQETQYFGPGTRLLVL.

This chain uses TRBV5-5 with TRBJ2-3, with D hard to call. The V gene lost 5 bases and the J gene lost 3 bases, with 7 bases spanning the gap. Germline V gene data show CDR1 as SGHKS and CDR2 as YYEKEE (reference sequence). The length of the CDR3 is 12 residues. CDR3 bases: TGTGCCAGCAGTACACATACAGATACGCAGTATTTT. It is translated as CASSTHTDTQYF.

The J gene is TRBJ1-3, the V gene TRBV30; D unresolved. Germline V lookup: CDR1 GTSNPN, CDR2 SVGIG (reference sequence). The CDR3 extends over 14 amino acids. Trimming shortened V by 0 bases and J by 0 bases, and 6 bases separated the two germline ends. CDR3 residues: CAWSVTGSGNTIYF. The CDR3 DNA sequence: TGTGCCTGGAGTGTAACGGGCTCTGGAAACACCATATATTTT.

The chain employs TRBV7-9 and TRBJ1-1; the match to TRBD1 covers 9 bases. CDR1 is SEHNR and CDR2 is FQNEAQ in the germline V gene (reference sequence). The trim removed 5 bases at V and 3 bases at J, leaving 4 bases unmatched. This CDR3 spans 14 amino acids. The CDR3 nucleotides are TGTGCCAGCAGCCCGGGACAGGGATACACTGAAGCTTTCTTT. Amino acid sequence: CASSPGQGYTEAFF.

This chain connects TRBV30 to TRBJ1-6; 7 positions agree with TRBD1. This CDR3 comprises 13 residues. V shed 8 bases, J shed 5 bases, and the junction held 6 bases outside the gene matches. Germline CDR1 and CDR2: GTSNPN and SVGIG (reference sequence). CDR3: CAGSGTDNSPLHF. The CDR3 region has the DNA TGTGCCGGATCCGGGACAGATAATTCACCCCTCCACTTT.

The chain has TRBV10-2 and TRBJ1-1; D call uncertain. This CDR3 spans 13 amino acids. Trimming stripped 6 bases from V and 3 bases from J, with 11 bases between. The V gene's germline CDR1 is WSHSY and CDR2 SAAADI. The CDR3 DNA reads as TGCGCCAGCAGGACAATGTGGGACACTGAAGCTTTCTTT. Amino acid sequence: CASRTMWDTEAFF.

The J gene is TRBJ1-1, the V gene TRBV3-1 (or the pseudogene TRBV3-2); D possibly corresponds to TRBD1 (6 bases). The CDR3 consists of 13 residues. The V end lost 6 bases, the J end lost 7 bases, and 15 bases lay between the germline ends. Germline V gene sequence: CDR1 LGHDT, CDR2 YNNKEL (reference sequence). The CDR3 coding sequence is TGTGCCAGCAGTCCGAAGGGGGTGGATGAAGCTTTCTTT. Protein sequence: CASSPKGVDEAFF.

CDR3 nucleotides: TGTGCCAGCAGCTACCGGGACAGGGATTACGAGCAGTACTTC. Amino acid sequence: CASSYRDRDYEQYF. The V call is TRBV7-2, the J call TRBJ2-7; 9 nucleotides agree with TRBD1. Germline values: CDR1 SGHTA, CDR2 FQGNSA. Trimming cost V 4 bases and J 4 bases; bases outside gene matches: 5. This CDR3 contains 14 residues.

This chain uses TRBV30 with TRBJ1-2, with a weak D call TRBD1 (5 bases). From germline, CDR1 is GTSNPN and CDR2 SVGIG (reference sequence). V shed 5 bases and J shed 8 bases, with 12 bases lying between them. CDR3 size: 11 residues. The CDR3 DNA follows: TGTGCCTGGGGGGCAGGAGGAGGCTACACCTTC. It encodes CAWGAGGGYTF.

V gene TRBV29-1 combines with J gene TRBJ2-7, with D perhaps TRBD1 (5 bases). There are 12 residues in the CDR3. Germline V gene sequence: CDR1 SQVTM, CDR2 ANQGSEA. The V and J ends lost 4 bases and 2 bases respectively, with 9 bases between them. The CDR3 here is CSVAGSPYEQYF. The CDR3, as DNA: TGCAGCGTTGCAGGGTCCCCCTACGAGCAGTACTTC.

This sequence joins TRBV10-3 and TRBJ2-3, with 7 bases aligning to TRBD2. Per the germline V gene, CDR1 is ENHRY and CDR2 is SYGVKD. V lost 10 bases to trimming and J lost 2 bases; unmatched junction nucleotides: 9. The CDR3 is 14 amino acids. The DNA for the CDR3 is TGTGCCAGCCAGGGAGGGGCGTCCACAGATACGCAGTATTTT. Translating it yields CASQGGASTDTQYF.

The chain recombines TRBV19 with TRBJ1-5, with 8 bases aligning to TRBD1. The CDR3 spans 14 residues. Per germline, CDR1 LNHDA and CDR2 SQIVND (reference sequence). V gave up 7 bases and J gave up 6 bases; unmatched junction bases: 8. The chain's CDR3 is CASIRQGLGQPQHF. CDR3 DNA sequence: TGTGCCAGTATTCGACAGGGGCTTGGTCAGCCCCAGCATTTT.

The CDR3 is CASSLGAGRYNEQFF. CDR3 coding DNA: TGTGCCAGCAGCTTAGGGGCAGGCAGATACAATGAGCAGTTCTTC. The chain uses TRBV7-2 and TRBJ2-1; D remains unclear. This CDR3 has 15 amino acids. Germline lookup yields CDR1 SGHTA and CDR2 FQGNSA. The V gene lost 1 base and the J gene lost 4 bases, with 11 bases spanning the gap.

V usage is TRBV19 and J usage is TRBJ2-7; 10 bases are shared with TRBD2. This CDR3 is built from 14 residues. CDR1 is LNHDA, CDR2 SQIVND, per germline (reference sequence). Unmatched junction bases numbered 3, after V lost 4 bases and J lost 3 bases. CDR3 sequence reads: CASSKLAGDYEQYF. CDR3 nucleotide sequence: TGTGCCAGTAGTAAGCTAGCGGGAGACTACGAGCAGTACTTC.

V gene TRBV11-1 combines with J gene TRBJ1-2; D not certain. This CDR3 has 14 residues. Germline CDR1 is SGHAT and CDR2 is FQDESV (reference sequence). Trimming cost V 4 bases and J 3 bases, with 12 bases left between them. The DNA of the CDR3 is TGTGCCAGCAGCTCGGCGGGCGGGTACTATGGCTACACCTTC. This encodes CASSSAGGYYGYTF.